The 22 T cell receptor beta chains below all came from one sample that was sequenced in a study of neurological immune-mediated disorders. Time point defined: longitudinal time-point 2. In TCRdb, the 5' RACE reads were re-called with MiXCR into one record per CDR3 protein. This sample has approximately 82,000 distinct CDR3 sequences, with less than 15% found just once. The specimen was PBMCs. The receptors were gathered from a female donor with HTLV-1-associated myelopathy (HAM/TSP).

There are many counts of this clonotype. This chain uses TRBV4-1 with TRBJ2-5; D not certain. The CDR3 loop spans 14 amino acids. V lost 5 bases and J lost 4, with 14 bases in between. Per the germline V gene, CDR1 is MGHRA and CDR2 is YSYEKL. The DNA for the CDR3 is TGCGCCAGCAGCTCCCGGGTAGGCGGAGAGACCCAGTACTTC. Its translation: CASSSRVGGETQYF.

This clonotype was seen many times. The V gene is TRBV5-1, the J gene TRBJ1-3, with D uncertain. This CDR3 is built from 17 residues. Trimming cost V 4 bases and J 3 bases, with 20 bases left between them. Germline CDR1 reads SGHRS; CDR2 reads YFSETQ. The CDR3 coding sequence is TGCGCCAGCAGCCGAAGGGCCCCTCCGGGCGTTGGAAACACCATATATTTT. The encoded protein is CASSRRAPPGVGNTIYF.

This clonotype has at least ten counts. The V call is TRBV5-1, the J call TRBJ2-5; no clear D gene. The CDR3 covers 14 residues. Between the trimmed V and J ends, which lost 3 bases and 2 bases, there was a span of 11 bases. Germline loops: CDR1 SGHRS, CDR2 YFSETQ. The CDR3 DNA is TGCGCCAGCAGCTGGATCGTGGGTCAAGAGACCCAGTACTTC. Its translation is CASSWIVGQETQYF.

This clonotype was picked up many times. In DNA, the CDR3 is TGTGCCAGCAGGGGGCTGGAATACAATGAGCAGTTCTTC. It translates to CASRGLEYNEQFF. The chain is built from TRBV7-9 and TRBJ2-1; possibly TRBD1 for D (5 bases). CDR3 length equals 13 residues. CDR1 is SEHNR and CDR2 is FQNEAQ in the germline V gene (reference sequence). The V end lost 6 bases, the J end lost 4 bases, and 10 bases lay between the germline ends.

This clonotype was counted ten times or more. V gene TRBV5-1 combines with J gene TRBJ2-5; 10 nucleotides agree with TRBD1. There are 16 residues in the CDR3. The germline V gene has CDR1 SGHRS and CDR2 YFSETQ. The trim removed 0 bases at V and 4 bases at J, leaving 6 bases unmatched. The DNA of the CDR3 is TGCGCCAGCAGCTTGGCCGGACAGGGGGGAGGAGAGACCCAGTACTTC. This encodes CASSLAGQGGGETQYF.

The sample holds many counts of this clonotype. V gene TRBV27 combines with J gene TRBJ2-7; a possible D gene is TRBD1 (5 bases). The CDR3 is 15 amino acids. CDR1 is MNHEY and CDR2 is SMNVEV in the germline V gene (reference sequence). Between the trimmed V and J ends, which lost 6 bases and 4 bases, there was a span of 19 bases. CDR3 DNA sequence: TGTGCCAGCAGCTTAGCAGGGCTCGGGCGGTACGAGCAGTACTTC. Translating gives CASSLAGLGRYEQYF.

This clonotype was observed at least ten times. This rearrangement joins TRBV5-1 to TRBJ2-3, with 8 bases identical to TRBD2. The trim removed 6 bases at V and 2 bases at J, leaving 8 bases unmatched. This CDR3 is 15 amino acids long. The V gene's germline CDR1 is SGHRS and CDR2 YFSETQ. In DNA, the CDR3 is TGCGCCAGCACCATTAGCGGGGAAAACACAGATACGCAGTATTTT. Translation: CASTISGENTDTQYF.

This clonotype was seen more than once but under ten times. The V gene is TRBV28, the J gene TRBJ1-1; tentatively, D is TRBD1 (5 bases). The V gene's germline CDR1 is MDHEN and CDR2 SYDVKM. The V end lost 7 bases, the J end lost 9 bases, and 18 bases lay between the germline ends. The CDR3 has 13 residues. The CDR3 sequence is CASTLIREGKAFF. The DNA for the CDR3 is TGTGCCAGCACCCTGATCAGGGAGGGGAAAGCTTTCTTT.

The sample holds many counts of this clonotype. This sequence joins TRBV7-3 and TRBJ2-2; 7 bases align to TRBD2. The germline V gene has CDR1 SGHTA and CDR2 FQGTGA. With 5 bases clipped from V and 4 bases from J, the junction kept 4 bases outside the gene matches. CDR3 size: 14 residues. CDR3 coding DNA: TGTGCCAGCAGCACGGGACTAACCACCGGGGAGCTGTTTTTT. This sequence encodes CASSTGLTTGELFF.

This clonotype has at least ten counts. This chain links TRBV4-2 with TRBJ2-1; 8 bases agree with TRBD2. This CDR3 comprises 17 residues. CDR1 LGHNA and CDR2 YNFKEQ come from the germline V gene. After removal of 0 bases from V and 7 bases from J, the junction contained 11 bases not matched to a gene. The CDR3 loop reads CASSQDVTGGAFNEQFF. The CDR3 region has the DNA TGTGCCAGCAGCCAAGATGTTACCGGGGGGGCCTTTAATGAGCAGTTCTTC.

At least ten counts were recorded for this clonotype. This rearrangement joins TRBV12-3 or TRBV12-4 to TRBJ2-1; maybe TRBD1 (6 bases). Trimming took 0 bases from V and 4 from J, leaving 13 bases between them. This CDR3 region has 16 residues. This CDR3 is CASSLAQDSPYNEQFF. The CDR3 DNA is TGTGCCAGCAGTTTAGCGCAGGACAGCCCTTACAATGAGCAGTTCTTC.

This clonotype was picked up many times. The J gene is TRBJ1-1, the V gene TRBV5-1; 9 nucleotides match TRBD1. The V and J ends lost 0 bases and 3 bases, in that order; junction bases with no gene match: 3. The germline V gene encodes CDR1 SGHRS and CDR2 YFSETQ. This CDR3 is 15 amino acids long. CDR3 nucleotide sequence: TGCGCCAGCAGCTTGGCGGGACAGGGATACACTGAAGCTTTCTTT. Translating it yields CASSLAGQGYTEAFF.

This clonotype was observed a handful of times. The V call is TRBV2, the J call TRBJ2-1; TRBD2 matches at 9 bases. Trimming at V came to 5 bases and at J to 6 bases, leaving 11 bases not matched to a gene. CDR1 and CDR2 (germline): SNHLY, FYNNEI. CDR3 length equals 16 residues. The DNA of the CDR3 is TGTGCCAGCAGTCCTGGAATGGCGGGGGGGCTCAATGAGCAGTTCTTC. This translates into CASSPGMAGGLNEQFF. Full variable domain (outside the CDR3, taken from reference TRBV2 and TRBJ2-1): EPEVTQTPSHQVTQMGQEVILRCVPISNHLYFYWYRQILGQKVEFLVSFYNNEISEKSEIFDDQFSVERPDGSNFTLKIRSTKLEDSAMYFCASSPGMAGGLNEQFFGPGTRLTVL.

This chain connects TRBV24-1 to TRBJ2-3; D ambiguous. The V gene lost 0 bases and the J gene lost 6 bases, with 3 bases spanning the gap. The CDR3 loop spans 12 amino acids. Germline assignment: CDR1 KGHDR and CDR2 SFDVKD. The CDR3 coding sequence is TGTGCCACCAGTGATTTGAGGGATACGCAGTATTTT. Amino acids: CATSDLRDTQYF.

To note about this clonotype: The CDR3 end shows no conserved phenylalanine or tryptophan, and so a read error is likely. The chain is built from TRBV4-1 and TRBJ2-2; tentatively, D is TRBD2 (5 bases). Deletions cut 3 bases from V and 8 bases from J, with 7 bases between. The germline V gene encodes CDR1 MGHRA and CDR2 YSYEKL. This CDR3 is built from 12 residues. DNA for the CDR3: TGCGCCAGCAGCCACCGCGGGGGGGAGCTGTTTCTT. It specifies CASSHRGGELFL.

This clonotype came up many times. This rearrangement joins TRBV28 to TRBJ1-2; 10 bases are shared with TRBD1. The CDR3 loop spans 15 amino acids. The V and J ends lost 7 bases and 8 bases, in that order; junction bases with no gene match: 13. CDR1 and CDR2 from the germline V gene are MDHEN and SYDVKM. This CDR3 reads CASITPGTGDGGYTF. The CDR3 DNA is TGTGCCAGCATTACGCCCGGGACAGGGGATGGAGGCTACACCTTC.

Many counts were recorded for this clonotype. The chain combines TRBV5-1 with TRBJ2-1, with 8 bases lining up with TRBD2. Germline V gene lookup returns CDR1 SGHRS and CDR2 YFSETQ. The CDR3 has 16 residues. The V segment lost 2 bases and the J segment 0 bases; nucleotides outside the gene matches: 4. The DNA of the CDR3 is TGCGCCAGCAGCTTAGGCGGGGGGTTCTCCTACAATGAGCAGTTCTTC. Its translation is CASSLGGGFSYNEQFF.

This clonotype was observed many times. The rearrangement links TRBV20-1 to TRBJ1-4; the D gene is possibly TRBD1 (5 bases). Trimming removed 2 bases at V and 6 bases at J, with 10 bases between. Per the germline V gene, CDR1 is DFQATT and CDR2 is SNEGSKA (reference sequence). The CDR3 extends over 13 amino acids. CDR3 sequence: CSARTGVYEKLFF. The CDR3 DNA reads TGCAGTGCTAGAACGGGGGTGTATGAAAAACTGTTTTTT.

Many counts were recorded for this clonotype. This sequence joins TRBV20-1 and TRBJ1-2; D is possibly TRBD1 (6 bases). Germline values: CDR1 DFQATT, CDR2 SNEGSKA (reference sequence). With 3 bases removed from V and 0 bases from J, the gap between germline ends came to 17 bases. This CDR3 spans 16 amino acids. The chain's CDR3 is CSARGGRRTANYGYTF. Here the CDR3 DNA reads TGCAGTGCTAGGGGAGGCAGGAGGACAGCTAACTATGGCTACACCTTC.

This clonotype was counted at least ten times. V and J are TRBV25-1 and TRBJ2-7, with D perhaps TRBD2 (6 bases). The V and J ends lost 6 bases and 4 bases respectively, with 10 bases between them. Germline V gene data show CDR1 as MGHDK and CDR2 as SYGVNS. This CDR3 is 12 amino acids long. For the CDR3, the DNA is TGTGCCAGCAGGGAGGGCGGGTACGAGCAGTACTTC. Translation gives CASREGGYEQYF.

This clonotype was seen once. The J gene is TRBJ1-2, the V gene TRBV5-1, with 7 bases matching TRBD1. The CDR3 covers 20 residues. V dropped 2 bases and J dropped 8; count of bases not matched to a gene: 27. Germline loops: CDR1 SGHRS, CDR2 YFSETQ. The CDR3 DNA sequence: TGCGCCAGCAGCTTTGCCAGGTGGACGAAAGGGGGCGGCAAATCCAGAGGCTACACCTTC. Encoded protein: CASSFARWTKGGGKSRGYTF.

This clonotype was found a few times. The V and J genes are TRBV10-3 and TRBJ1-1; D remains ambiguous. V lost 4 bases and J 6 bases, leaving 12 bases between the germline ends. The CDR3 loop spans 13 amino acids. Germline assignment: CDR1 ENHRY and CDR2 SYGVKD. CDR3 bases: TGTGCCATCAGTGTTTCTGGGAGGTCTGAAGCTTTCTTT. Protein product: CAISVSGRSEAFF.